A selection of T cell receptor beta chains follows, all from one sample in a study of blood T cells in healthy people across ages. TCRdb independently ran MiXCR on the 5' RACE reads; one entry per CDR3 protein. The table shows hundreds of thousands of distinct CDR3 sequences, with about 51% occurring only once. Source material: blood. Every receptor here comes from a woman aged 80 or older in good health. The CDR3 runs from the conserved cysteine through the conserved F or W. The D gene is left open where the match is weak. Some rows have no size entry. The others give once, few or many, or a class for an expanded clone.

-	TRBV25-1	-	TRBJ1-2	TGTGCCAGCAGTGCGAGACAGGACTATGGCTACACCTTC	CASSARQDYGYTF
-	TRBV25-1	-	TRBJ1-5	TGTGCCAGCAGTGGACGGTTAGATCAGCCCCAGCATTTT	CASSGRLDQPQHF
TRBD1	TRBV5-1	-	TRBJ2-5	TGCGCCAGCAGCCCTCGGACAGGGCAGGGACAAGAGACCCAGTACTTC	CASSPRTGQGQETQYF
TRBD2	TRBV27	many	TRBJ2-5	TGTGCCAGCAGTACCTTGGGTAGCGGGATTGAGACCCAGTACTTC	CASSTLGSGIETQYF
-	TRBV11-2	-	TRBJ2-7	TGTGCCAGCAGCTTAGATCTAAGTACGGCGGTGAGCTCCTACAATGAGCAGTACTTC	CASSLDLSTAVSSYNEQYF
TRBD1	TRBV20-1	many	TRBJ2-3	TGCAGTGCTTTAGCGACAGGGGGTAATGGAGATACGCAGTATTTT	CSALATGGNGDTQYF
-	TRBV5-6	many	TRBJ2-7	TGTGCCAGCAGCTTGCAGGGTGTCGAGCAGTACTTC	CASSLQGVEQYF
-	TRBV24-1	-	TRBJ2-5	TGTGCCACCAGTGCCTTTATCGGAGAGACCCAGTACTTC	CATSAFIGETQYF
-	TRBV12-3/TRBV12-4	many	TRBJ2-1	TGTGCCAGCAGTTTATCCCCCGCGGCAAGTGAGCAGTTCTTC	CASSLSPAASEQFF
-	TRBV20-1	-	TRBJ1-2	TGCAGTGCTTACGGGGGGCACTATGGCTACACCTTC	CSAYGGHYGYTF
TRBD2	TRBV19	few	TRBJ2-1	TGTGCCAGCAGGATGGGAGGGGTAAATGAGCAGTTCTTC	CASRMGGVNEQFF
TRBD1	TRBV6-6	-	TRBJ2-7	TGTGCCAGCAGGGGGAACCGGGACAGGCAATACGAGCAGTACTTC	CASRGNRDRQYEQYF
TRBD2	TRBV29-1	many	TRBJ2-5	TGCAGCGTCCAGACTAGCGGGGGAGAGACCCAGTACTTC	CSVQTSGGETQYF
-	TRBV7-8	-	TRBJ2-1	TGTGCCAGCAGCTTATTAGGGCGATCCGCTTTCTCCTACAATGAGCAGTTCTTC	CASSLLGRSAFSYNEQFF
-	TRBV20-1	-	TRBJ2-4	TGCAGTGCTAGAGAAATTGGCAGACAAGTGGGGGACATTCAGTACTTC	CSAREIGRQVGDIQYF